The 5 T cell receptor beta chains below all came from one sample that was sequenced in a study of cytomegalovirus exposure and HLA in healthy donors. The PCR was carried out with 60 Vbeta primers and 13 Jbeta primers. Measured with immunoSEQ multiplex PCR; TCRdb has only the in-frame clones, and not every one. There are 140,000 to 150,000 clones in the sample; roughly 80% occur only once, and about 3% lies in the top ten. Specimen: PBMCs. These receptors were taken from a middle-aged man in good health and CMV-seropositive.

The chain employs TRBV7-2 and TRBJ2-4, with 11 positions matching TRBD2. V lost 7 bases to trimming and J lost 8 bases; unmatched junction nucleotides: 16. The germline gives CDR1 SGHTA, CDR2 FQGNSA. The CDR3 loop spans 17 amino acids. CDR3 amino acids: CASTPRRGSGRGDIQYF. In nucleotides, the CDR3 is TGTGCCAGCACCCCCCGTCGGGGTAGCGGGAGGGGGGACATTCAGTACTTC.

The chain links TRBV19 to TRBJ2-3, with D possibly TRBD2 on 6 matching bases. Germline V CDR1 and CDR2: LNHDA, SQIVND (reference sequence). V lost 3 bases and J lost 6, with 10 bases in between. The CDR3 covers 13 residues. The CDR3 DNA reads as TGTGCCAGTAGTATTCTTGGGGGGGATACGCAGTATTTT. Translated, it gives CASSILGGDTQYF.

The DNA for the CDR3 is TGTGCCAGCCGCCCTTCTGGACAGGGGACTAACTATGGCTACACCTTC. As protein: CASRPSGQGTNYGYTF. This sequence joins TRBV27 and TRBJ1-2, with 9 bases aligning to TRBD1. CDR1 and CDR2 from the germline V gene are MNHEY and SMNVEV (reference sequence). Trimming cost V 8 bases and J 0 bases; bases outside gene matches: 10. This CDR3 is 16 amino acids long.

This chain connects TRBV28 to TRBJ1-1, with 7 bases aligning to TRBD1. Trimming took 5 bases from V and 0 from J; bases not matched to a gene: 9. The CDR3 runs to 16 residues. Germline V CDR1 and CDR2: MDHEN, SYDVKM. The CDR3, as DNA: TGTGCCAGCAGTCCGTCGACAGGGAGTATGAACACTGAAGCTTTCTTT. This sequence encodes CASSPSTGSMNTEAFF.

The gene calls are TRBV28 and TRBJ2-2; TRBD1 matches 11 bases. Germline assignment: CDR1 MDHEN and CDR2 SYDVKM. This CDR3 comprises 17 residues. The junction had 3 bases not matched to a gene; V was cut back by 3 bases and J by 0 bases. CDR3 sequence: CASSFGGQGANTGELFF. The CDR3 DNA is TGTGCCAGCAGTTTTGGGGGACAGGGGGCGAACACCGGGGAGCTGTTTTTT. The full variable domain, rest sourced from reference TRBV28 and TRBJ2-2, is DVKVTQSSRYLVKRTGEKVFLECVQDMDHENMFWYRQDPGLGLRLIYFSYDVKMKEKGDIPEGYSVSREKKERFSLILESASTNQTSMYLCASSFGGQGANTGELFFGEGSRLTVL.